What follows are 24 T cell receptor beta chains derived from one specimen sequenced in a study of neurological immune-mediated disorders. TCRdb independently ran MiXCR on the 5' RACE reads; one entry per CDR3 protein. The table records 47,000 or so distinct CDR3 sequences, over 8% of them present only once. The time point here: longitudinal time-point 1 (baseline). Sequenced sample: PBMCs. These receptors originate from a woman in her forties in good health.

This clonotype was seen many times. The chain has TRBV12-3 or TRBV12-4 and TRBJ1-1; D remains ambiguous. This CDR3 contains 13 residues. V lost 6 bases to trimming and J lost 2 bases, with 10 bases between them. The CDR3 is CASRTEGNTEAFF. The CDR3, as DNA: TGTGCCAGCAGGACCGAGGGAAACACTGAAGCTTTCTTT.

In this sample, this clonotype turned up many times. This chain joins TRBV20-1 and TRBJ2-5, with 13 bases aligning to TRBD2. The CDR3 is made up of 16 amino acids. Germline trimming cut 6 bases from V and 4 bases from J; bases unmatched to any gene: 11. Germline lookup yields CDR1 DFQATT and CDR2 SNEGSKA (reference sequence). CDR3 nucleotides: TGCAGTGCCCGGACTAGCGGGGGCCTACGGAGAGAGACCCAGTACTTC. This gives the protein CSARTSGGLRRETQYF.

This clonotype came up many times. The chain couples TRBV12-3 or TRBV12-4 to TRBJ2-5, with 10 nucleotides matching TRBD2. The CDR3 loop spans 16 amino acids. J lost 5 bases, V lost 5 bases, and 11 bases had no gene match. The CDR3 DNA reads as TGTGCCAGCAGTCCCGGAGCGGGAGGGTTTGGGGAGACCCAGTACTTC. As protein: CASSPGAGGFGETQYF.

This clonotype was counted many times. The chain carries TRBV20-1 and TRBJ1-2; tentatively, D is TRBD1 (5 bases). Germline V gene lookup returns CDR1 DFQATT and CDR2 SNEGSKA (reference sequence). The V and J ends lost 5 bases and 3 bases respectively, with 13 bases between them. The CDR3 contains 13 residues. The CDR3 sequence is CSAGPIGDYGYTF. The DNA for the CDR3 is TGCAGTGCTGGCCCGATAGGGGACTATGGCTACACCTTC.

The V and J genes are TRBV7-2 and TRBJ1-2; D may be TRBD1 (6 bases). From germline, CDR1 is SGHTA and CDR2 FQGNSA. This CDR3 has 14 residues. Trimming shortened V by 0 bases and J by 6 bases, and 11 bases separated the two germline ends. CDR3 region: CASSLAGGQNGYTF. Here the CDR3 DNA reads TGTGCCAGCAGCTTAGCGGGGGGCCAAAATGGCTACACCTTC.

In its sample, this clonotype was seen many times. V gene TRBV5-1 combines with J gene TRBJ1-6; TRBD1 matches 7 bases. The CDR3 extends over 17 amino acids. The J segment lost 6 bases and the V segment lost 7 bases, leaving 16 bases of the junction unmatched. From germline, CDR1 is SGHRS and CDR2 YFSETQ. The CDR3, as DNA: TGCGCCAGCGCAACACGGGACAGTTCTCTCATTAATTCACCCCTCCACTTT. It is translated as CASATRDSSLINSPLHF.

The chain is built from TRBV24-1 and TRBJ2-7, with D hard to call. The V and J ends lost 6 bases and 2 bases respectively, with 10 bases between them. The CDR3 runs to 13 residues. Per the germline V gene, CDR1 is KGHDR and CDR2 is SFDVKD. The CDR3 here is CATSYAWAYEQYF. The CDR3 region has the DNA TGTGCCACCAGTTACGCCTGGGCCTACGAGCAGTACTTC.

This clonotype was recorded many times. The chain recombines TRBV20-1 with TRBJ2-3; D perhaps matches TRBD2 (5 bases). This CDR3 contains 16 residues. V lost 0 bases and J 0 bases, leaving 13 bases between the germline ends. The V gene's germline CDR1 is DFQATT and CDR2 SNEGSKA (reference sequence). Here the CDR3 reads CSARDSAGPSTDTQYF. CDR3 nucleotides: TGCAGTGCTAGAGATTCGGCGGGCCCTAGCACAGATACGCAGTATTTT.

This clonotype occurred many times. CDR3 in DNA: TGTGCCACCAGTGGGGGGCCTGGGGGGACAGACTACGAGCAGTACTTC. Residues: CATSGGPGGTDYEQYF. The chain is built from TRBV24-1 and TRBJ2-7, with D tentatively TRBD1 (7 bases). Trimming took 5 bases from V and 3 from J, leaving 19 bases between them. The CDR3 length is 16 residues. Per the germline V gene, CDR1 is KGHDR and CDR2 is SFDVKD.

There are many counts of this clonotype. The chain links TRBV12-3 or TRBV12-4 to TRBJ1-6, with 10 bases identical to TRBD1. The CDR3 is 14 residues long. The V and J ends lost 6 bases and 10 bases, in that order; junction bases with no gene match: 6. The CDR3 sequence is CASSRGQGGSPLHF. In DNA, the CDR3 is TGTGCCAGCAGCCGCGGACAGGGGGGCTCACCCCTCCACTTT.

This clonotype was detected many times. The rearrangement uses TRBV7-8 and TRBJ1-5, with D uncertain. Germline V gene sequence: CDR1 SGHVS, CDR2 FQNEAQ. This CDR3 has 12 amino acids. Trimming took off 4 bases at V and 9 bases at J, with 10 bases between the two ends. Written as DNA, the CDR3 is TGTGCCAGCAGCTCATTCTTGGGGCCCCAGCATTTT. The encoded protein is CASSSFLGPQHF.

This clonotype was observed many times. The chain couples TRBV5-1 to TRBJ1-6; TRBD1 agrees at 9 bases. CDR1 is SGHRS and CDR2 is YFSETQ in the germline V gene. The ends lost 3 bases at V and 3 bases at J; junction bases unmatched: 4. The CDR3 totals 16 residues. The CDR3 sequence is CASSWDRDFYNSPLHF. Here the CDR3 DNA reads TGCGCCAGCAGCTGGGACAGGGACTTCTATAATTCACCCCTCCACTTT.

The rearrangement uses TRBV7-2 and TRBJ1-4; D unresolved. This CDR3 is built from 11 residues. CDR1 is SGHTA and CDR2 is FQGNSA in the germline V gene. Trimming removed 2 bases at V and 5 bases at J, with 0 bases between. In DNA, the CDR3 is TGTGCCAGCAGCTTAAATGAAAAACTGTTTTTT. It codes for CASSLNEKLFF.

This clonotype was recorded many times. The rearrangement links TRBV20-1 to TRBJ2-3; D ambiguous. The length of the CDR3 is 12 residues. Germline CDR1 and CDR2: DFQATT and SNEGSKA (reference sequence). Trimming stripped 6 bases from V and 4 bases from J, with 11 bases between. The CDR3 nucleotides are TGCAGTGCACCTGCTCGGGCAGATACGCAGTATTTT. It translates to CSAPARADTQYF.

This clonotype was recorded many times. The chain links TRBV21-1 to TRBJ2-3; TRBD1, the table's D call, was not compared with the DNA. TRBV21-1 is given as a pseudogene. The CDR3 sequence is 14 residues long. The CDR3 sequence: CASTHPRDTDTQYF. In nucleotides, the CDR3 is TGTGCCAGCACCCACCCCAGGGACACAGATACGCAGTATTTT.

In this sample, this clonotype turned up many times. The chain has TRBV7-9 and TRBJ1-1; the D gene is possibly TRBD1 (5 bases). The V and J ends lost 1 base and 6 bases respectively, with 9 bases between them. The CDR3 is 13 amino acids. Germline V gene sequence: CDR1 SEHNR, CDR2 FQNEAQ (reference sequence). CDR3 nucleotides: TGTGCCAGCAGCTTAGAAGGGGCTTCTGAAGCTTTCTTT. It codes for CASSLEGASEAFF.

This clonotype was observed a handful of times. The chain employs TRBV12-3 or TRBV12-4 and TRBJ1-2; a weak D match, TRBD1 (6 bases). The CDR3 extends over 13 amino acids. V lost 3 bases to trimming and J lost 8 bases, with 13 bases between them. The chain's CDR3 is CASSFTGNRGYTF. CDR3 DNA: TGTGCCAGCAGTTTCACAGGGAACCGGGGCTACACCTTC.

On this clonotype: Given a much more abundant clone one base away, this may be a read error. CDR3 in amino acids: CGARSSSARREQYF. The CDR3 bases are TGCGGTGCTAGAAGTAGCAGCGCTCGACGGGAGCAGTACTTC. The chain couples TRBV20-1 to TRBJ2-7, with D hard to call. The CDR3 contains 14 residues. Germline V gene data show CDR1 as DFQATT and CDR2 as SNEGSKA (reference sequence).

In its sample, this clonotype was seen many times. The chain combines TRBV29-1 with TRBJ2-1, with TRBD1 identical over 11 bases. The germline V gene has CDR1 SQVTM and CDR2 ANQGSEA. The CDR3 loop spans 12 amino acids. The V and J ends lost 6 bases and 6 bases, in that order; junction bases with no gene match: 1. CDR3 sequence reads: CSVGTGGNEQFF. The DNA for the CDR3 is TGCAGCGTGGGGACAGGGGGCAATGAGCAGTTCTTC.

Within the sample, this clonotype is medium-sized. The chain uses TRBV12-3 or TRBV12-4 and TRBJ1-1; D perhaps matches TRBD1 (5 bases). This CDR3 has 13 amino acids. Trimming took 6 bases from V and 6 from J, leaving 14 bases between them. CDR3 sequence (DNA): TGTGCCAGCAGCTGGAGTGGGGGATCTGAAGCTTTCTTT. It codes for CASSWSGGSEAFF.

In its sample, this clonotype was seen once. Given a much more abundant clone one base away, this may be a read error. This chain links TRBV25-1 with TRBJ2-7; D uncertain. The length of the CDR3 is 15 residues. The ends were cut back, 4 bases at V and 2 bases at J, with 15 bases in the middle. From germline, CDR1 is MGHDK and CDR2 SYGVNS. The CDR3 is CASSGHGVGTYEQYF. The CDR3 DNA reads as TGTGCCAGCAGTGGCCATGGAGTGGGTACCTACGAGCAGTACTTC.

There are many counts of this clonotype. This CDR3 is CSVGGSGANVLTF. In nucleotides, the CDR3 is TGCAGTGTAGGGGGCTCTGGGGCCAACGTCCTGACTTTC. J is TRBJ2-6 and V is TRBV20-1; a possible D gene is TRBD1 (6 bases). Looked up from germline, CDR1 is DFQATT and CDR2 is SNEGSKA (reference sequence). The CDR3 is made up of 13 amino acids. V was shortened by 7 bases and J by 0 bases, with 7 bases between the two germline ends.

This clonotype has just a few counts. The rearrangement uses TRBV6-1 and TRBJ1-2, with D possibly matching TRBD1 (5 bases). The germline V and J ends were trimmed by 8 bases and 9 bases, with 13 bases remaining between them. Germline assignment: CDR1 MNHNS and CDR2 SASEGT. CDR3 length equals 11 residues. The CDR3 is CASRWGGSYTF. The DNA for the CDR3 is TGTGCCAGCCGGTGGGGGGGAAGCTACACCTTC.

In its sample, this clonotype was seen many times. This rearrangement joins TRBV2 to TRBJ1-1; maybe TRBD1 (5 bases). Trimming cost V 7 bases and J 0 bases, with 9 bases left between them. The CDR3 runs 13 residues. Germline V gene sequence: CDR1 SNHLY, CDR2 FYNNEI. CDR3 region: CASIQVLNTEAFF. The DNA of the CDR3 is TGTGCCAGCATACAGGTTCTGAACACTGAAGCTTTCTTT.